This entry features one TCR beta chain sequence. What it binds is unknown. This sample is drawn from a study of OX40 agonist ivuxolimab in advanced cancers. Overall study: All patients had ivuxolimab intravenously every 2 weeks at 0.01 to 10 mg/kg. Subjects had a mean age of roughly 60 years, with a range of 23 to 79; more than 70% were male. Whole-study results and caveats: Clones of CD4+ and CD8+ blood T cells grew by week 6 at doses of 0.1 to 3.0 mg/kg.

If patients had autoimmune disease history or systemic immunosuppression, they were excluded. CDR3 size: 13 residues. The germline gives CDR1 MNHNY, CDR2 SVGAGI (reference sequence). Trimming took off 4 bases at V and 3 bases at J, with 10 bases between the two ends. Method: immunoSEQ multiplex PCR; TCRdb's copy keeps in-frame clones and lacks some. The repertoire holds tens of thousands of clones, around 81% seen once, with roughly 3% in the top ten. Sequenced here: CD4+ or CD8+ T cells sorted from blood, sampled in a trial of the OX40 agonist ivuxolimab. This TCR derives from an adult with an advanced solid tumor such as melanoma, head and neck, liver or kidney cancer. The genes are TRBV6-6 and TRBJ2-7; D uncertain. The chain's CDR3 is CASSLGLGYEQYF. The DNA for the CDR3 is TGTGCCAGCAGTTTGGGCCTCGGCTACGAGCAGTACTTC.